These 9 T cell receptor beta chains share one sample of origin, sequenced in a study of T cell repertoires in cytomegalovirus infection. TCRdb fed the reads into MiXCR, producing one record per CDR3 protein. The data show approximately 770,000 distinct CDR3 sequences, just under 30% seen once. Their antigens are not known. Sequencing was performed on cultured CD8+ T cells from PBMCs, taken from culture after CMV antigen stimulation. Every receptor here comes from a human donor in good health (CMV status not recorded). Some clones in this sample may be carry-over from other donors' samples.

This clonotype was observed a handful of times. CDR3 in DNA: TGTGCCAGCAGCCAGAGGCGGGGGTGGAACACTGAAGCTTTCTTT. Translating gives CASSQRRGWNTEAFF. The chain has TRBV14 and TRBJ1-1, with TRBD1 as a possible D gene (5 bases). This CDR3 spans 15 amino acids. V was pared by 3 bases and J by 1 base, with 12 bases between. Germline V gives CDR1 SGHDN, CDR2 FVKESK.

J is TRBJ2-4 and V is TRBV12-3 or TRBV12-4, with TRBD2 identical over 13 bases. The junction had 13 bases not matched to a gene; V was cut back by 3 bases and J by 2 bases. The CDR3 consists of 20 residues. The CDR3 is CASSFSTSGGGVITKNIQYF. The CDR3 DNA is TGTGCCAGCAGTTTCTCTACTAGCGGGGGGGGTGTAATTACCAAAAACATTCAGTACTTC.

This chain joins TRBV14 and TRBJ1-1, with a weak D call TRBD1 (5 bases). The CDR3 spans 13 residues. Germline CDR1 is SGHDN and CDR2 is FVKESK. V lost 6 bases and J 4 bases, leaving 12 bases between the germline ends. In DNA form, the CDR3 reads TGTGCCAGCAGTTCGGGACGTCGCACTGAAGCTTTCTTT. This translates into CASSSGRRTEAFF.

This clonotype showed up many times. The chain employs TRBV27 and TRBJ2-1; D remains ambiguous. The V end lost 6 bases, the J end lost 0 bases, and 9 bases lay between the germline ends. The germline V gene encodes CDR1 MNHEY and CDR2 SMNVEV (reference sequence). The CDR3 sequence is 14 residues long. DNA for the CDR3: TGTGCCAGCAGGGAACCGAGCTCCTACAATGAGCAGTTCTTC. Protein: CASREPSSYNEQFF.

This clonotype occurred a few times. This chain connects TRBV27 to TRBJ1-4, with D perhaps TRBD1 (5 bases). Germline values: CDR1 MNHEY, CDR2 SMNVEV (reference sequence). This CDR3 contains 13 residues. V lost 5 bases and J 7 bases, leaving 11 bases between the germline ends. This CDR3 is CASSRGLGEKLFF. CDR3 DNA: TGTGCCAGCAGTAGGGGCCTCGGTGAAAAACTGTTTTTT.

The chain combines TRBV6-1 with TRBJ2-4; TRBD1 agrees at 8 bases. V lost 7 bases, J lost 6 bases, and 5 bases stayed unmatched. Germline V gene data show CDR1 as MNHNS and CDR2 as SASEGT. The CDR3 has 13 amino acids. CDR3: CASTRTGLNIQYF. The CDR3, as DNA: TGTGCCAGCACCCGGACAGGGCTAAACATTCAGTACTTC.

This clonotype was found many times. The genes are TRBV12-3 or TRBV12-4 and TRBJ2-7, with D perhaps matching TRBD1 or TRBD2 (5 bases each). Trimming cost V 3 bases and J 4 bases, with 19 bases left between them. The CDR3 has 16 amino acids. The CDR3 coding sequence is TGTGCCAGCAGTTTTAACGTTTTGGGACGGACATACGAGCAGTACTTC. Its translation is CASSFNVLGRTYEQYF.

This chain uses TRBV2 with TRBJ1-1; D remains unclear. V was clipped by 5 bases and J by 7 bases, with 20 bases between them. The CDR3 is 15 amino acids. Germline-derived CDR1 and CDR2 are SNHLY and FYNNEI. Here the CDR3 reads CASSRGLPPTLEAFF. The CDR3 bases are TGTGCCAGCAGTCGCGGGTTGCCTCCGACACTTGAAGCTTTCTTT.

The CDR3 spells CSAATKNEQFF. The DNA for the CDR3 is TGCAGCGCCGCAACGAAGAATGAGCAGTTCTTC. V usage is TRBV29-1 and J usage is TRBJ2-1; no firm D call. This CDR3 comprises 11 residues. Germline CDR1 SQVTM, CDR2 ANQGSEA. Trimming left V 7 bases short and J 7 bases short, with 11 bases between.